This T cell receptor beta chain appears in the sequencing data of a study of beta chain features in type 1 diabetes. All of the isolated RNA was reverse transcribed, so expressed TCRB transcripts were sequenced. Profiling relied on immunoSEQ multiplex PCR, and the TCRdb table lists in-frame clones only, not all of them. The sample comprises 350,000 to 400,000 clones, roughly 16% of which are singletons, and roughly 0.019% rests with the top ten. Isolation of CD4+ naive, central memory, regulatory and stem cell-like memory cells was achieved by sorting via CD45RO/CCR7/CD25/CD127/CD95/CD27. Points from the study as a whole: Patients showed naive, central memory and Treg TCRB repertoires that appeared more similar than those of healthy donors.

This clone was found a few times. Its antigen remains unknown. The sequence derives from a woman aged 18-35 years in good health. Input material: naive CD4+ T cells from blood.

CDR3 DNA sequence: TGCGCCAGCAGCCTCATGTGGGGGCCAGATACGCAGTATTTT. Protein: CASSLMWGPDTQYF. The V gene is TRBV5-1, the J gene TRBJ2-3, with D maybe TRBD1 (6 bases). Deletions cut 4 bases from V and 4 bases from J, with 13 bases between. Germline CDR1 reads SGHRS; CDR2 reads YFSETQ. This CDR3 contains 14 residues. The complete variable domain, with remaining parts taken from reference TRBV5-1 and TRBJ2-3, reads KAGVTQTPRYLIKTRGQQVTLSCSPISGHRSVSWYQQTPGQGLQFLFEYFSETQRNKGNFPGRFSGRQFSNSRSEMNVSTLELGDSALYLCASSLMWGPDTQYFGPGTRLTVL.